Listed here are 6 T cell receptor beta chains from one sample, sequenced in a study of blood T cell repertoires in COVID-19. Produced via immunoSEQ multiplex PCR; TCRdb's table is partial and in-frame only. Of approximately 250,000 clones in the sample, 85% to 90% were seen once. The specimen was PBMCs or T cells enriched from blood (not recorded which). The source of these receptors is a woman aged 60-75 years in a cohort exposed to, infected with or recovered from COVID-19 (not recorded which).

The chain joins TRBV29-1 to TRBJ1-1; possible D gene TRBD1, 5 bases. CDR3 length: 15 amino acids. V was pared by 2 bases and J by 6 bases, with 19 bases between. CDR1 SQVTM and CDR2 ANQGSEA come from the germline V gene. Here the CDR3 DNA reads TGCAGCGTTGAAAGGGCGGCCGGTGGGGCGGCTGAAGCTTTCTTT. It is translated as CSVERAAGGAAEAFF.

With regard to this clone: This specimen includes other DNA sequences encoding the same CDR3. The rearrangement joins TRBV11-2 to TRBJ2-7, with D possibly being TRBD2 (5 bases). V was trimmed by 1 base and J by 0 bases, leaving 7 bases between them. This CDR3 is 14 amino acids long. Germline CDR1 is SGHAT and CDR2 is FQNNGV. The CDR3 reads CASSLGGYSYEQYF. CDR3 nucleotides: TGTGCCAGCAGCTTAGGCGGGTACTCCTACGAGCAGTACTTC.

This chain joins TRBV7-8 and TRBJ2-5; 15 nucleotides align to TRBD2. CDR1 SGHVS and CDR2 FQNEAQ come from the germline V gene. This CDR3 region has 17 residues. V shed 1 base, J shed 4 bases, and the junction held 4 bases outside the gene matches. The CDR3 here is CASSLVGLAGGRETQYF. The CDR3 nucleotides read TGTGCCAGCAGCTTAGTGGGACTAGCGGGAGGAAGAGAGACCCAGTACTTC. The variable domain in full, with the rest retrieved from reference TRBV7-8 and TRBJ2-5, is GAGVSQSPRYKVAKRGQDVALRCDPISGHVSLFWYQQALGQGPEFLTYFQNEAQLDKSGLPSDRFFAERPEGSVSTLKIQRTQQEDSAVYLCASSLVGLAGGRETQYFGPGTRLLVL.

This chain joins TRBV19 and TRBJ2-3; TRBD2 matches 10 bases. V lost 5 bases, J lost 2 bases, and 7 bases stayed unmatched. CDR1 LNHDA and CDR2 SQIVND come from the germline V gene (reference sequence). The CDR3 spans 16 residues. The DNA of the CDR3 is TGTGCCAGTAGTCCGGGACTAGCGTCTCTCACAGATACGCAGTATTTT. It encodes CASSPGLASLTDTQYF.

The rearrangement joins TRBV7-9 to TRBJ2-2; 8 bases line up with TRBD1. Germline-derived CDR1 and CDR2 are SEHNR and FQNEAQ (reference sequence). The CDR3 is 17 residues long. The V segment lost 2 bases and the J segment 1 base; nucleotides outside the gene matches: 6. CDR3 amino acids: CASSLRRTGRNTGELFF. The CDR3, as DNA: TGTGCCAGCAGCTTACGGCGGACAGGGCGGAACACCGGGGAGCTGTTTTTT.

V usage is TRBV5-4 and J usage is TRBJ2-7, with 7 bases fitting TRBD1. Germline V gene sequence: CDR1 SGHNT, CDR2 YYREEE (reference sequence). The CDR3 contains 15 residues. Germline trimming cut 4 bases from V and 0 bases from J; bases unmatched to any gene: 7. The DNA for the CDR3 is TGTGCCAGCAGCCCCACCGGGACAGACTCCTACGAGCAGTACTTC. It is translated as CASSPTGTDSYEQYF.